Below, 6 T cell receptor beta chains from the same sample are listed, as sequenced in a study of beta chain features in type 1 diabetes. These receptors have no known antigen. The study's findings and limits: Across all four CD4+ subsets, people with type 1 diabetes showed modestly shorter TCRB CDR3s.

The sequenced template was cDNA made from the entire isolated RNA. Using immunoSEQ multiplex PCR, the repertoire was profiled, and TCRdb retains in-frame clones only, with some absent. This sample yields around 310,000 clones, of which roughly 14% are seen a single time; over 0.014% belongs to the top ten. Material for sequencing was naive CD4+ T cells from blood. These receptors came from a woman aged 18-35 years with type 1 diabetes.

This clone appeared a few times. The gene calls are TRBV5-4 and TRBJ2-1, with 10 bases that match TRBD2. CDR3 length: 16 amino acids. The junction had 8 bases not matched to a gene; V was cut back by 3 bases and J by 5 bases. Germline CDR1 and CDR2: SGHNT and YYREEE (reference sequence). The CDR3 nucleotides read TGTGCCAGCAGCTCCGGAGGACTAGCGGACCACAATGAGCAGTTCTTC. Translation gives CASSSGGLADHNEQFF.

The sample holds a few counts of this clone. The rearrangement joins TRBV28 to TRBJ1-2; 7 bases line up with TRBD1. There are 19 residues in the CDR3. From germline, CDR1 is MDHEN and CDR2 SYDVKM. With V trimmed by 5 bases and J by 2 bases, 20 bases remained unmatched. CDR3 bases: TGTGCCAGCAGTGGTGAACCGGGACAGTCGTCCGCCCTGAACTATGGCTACACCTTC. Translated: CASSGEPGQSSALNYGYTF.

The chain joins TRBV30 to TRBJ2-1; 7 bases line up with TRBD1. The germline gives CDR1 GTSNPN, CDR2 SVGIG (reference sequence). Germline trimming cut 0 bases from V and 4 bases from J; bases unmatched to any gene: 3. The CDR3 has 14 residues. The CDR3 DNA follows: TGTGCCTGGAGTGTGACAGGGCTATACAATGAGCAGTTCTTC. Protein product: CAWSVTGLYNEQFF.

The rearrangement uses TRBV7-9 and TRBJ2-1; no reliable D call. The V gene lost 4 bases and the J gene lost 8 bases, with 9 bases spanning the gap. Germline V gene sequence: CDR1 SEHNR, CDR2 FQNEAQ (reference sequence). CDR3 length equals 12 residues. CDR3 nucleotide sequence: TGTGCCAGCAGCTCCTCCCCCCATGAGCAGTTCTTC. Encoded protein: CASSSSPHEQFF.

The chain has TRBV19 and TRBJ1-2; D ambiguous. Germline lookup yields CDR1 LNHDA and CDR2 SQIVND (reference sequence). The CDR3 is 14 residues long. The germline V and J ends were trimmed by 3 bases and 4 bases, with 12 bases remaining between them. CDR3 sequence (DNA): TGTGCCAGTAGTATTCGTATTGGCAGCTATGGCTACACCTTC. Encoded protein: CASSIRIGSYGYTF.

The CDR3 here is CASSYLAGVAGANVLTF. The CDR3, as DNA: TGTGCCAGCAGTTACCTAGCGGGAGTAGCTGGGGCCAACGTCCTGACTTTC. The V gene is TRBV7-2, the J gene TRBJ2-6; 10 nucleotides agree with TRBD2. Per germline, CDR1 SGHTA and CDR2 FQGNSA. J gave up 2 bases and V 6 bases, and 7 bases lay outside the gene matches. The CDR3 consists of 17 residues.